This TCR beta chain derives from a study of immune heterogeneity within non-small cell lung tumors. The CDR3 spans 15 residues. Trimming shortened V by 1 base and J by 0 bases, and 10 bases separated the two germline ends. From germline, CDR1 is SGHTA and CDR2 FQGNSA. Template material for each sample was about 0.55 ug of bulk tumor genomic DNA. In surgery, several biopsies were collected from each primary tumor at widely spaced sites. The study cohort was described as untreated, and its members had newly diagnosed non-small cell lung cancer. They went on to have curative surgery. By sample fraction, this clonotype is medium-sized (0.01 to 0.1%). CDR3 of TCR beta was amplified by multiplex PCR that used 32 V and 13 J primers. From the multiplex PCR reads, TCRdb called clonotypes with MiXCR, one entry per CDR3 protein. The sample includes 3,500 to 4,500 distinct CDR3 sequences, 25% to 30% seen only once; the top ten take around 12%.

The TCR was taken from a man in his sixties with non-small cell lung cancer. Material for sequencing was lung tumor tissue. This chain uses TRBV7-2 with TRBJ2-7, with a tentative D call TRBD1 (5 bases). DNA of the CDR3: TGTGCCAGCAGCTTAGGTGGACATAGCTCCTACGAGCAGTACTTC. Protein product: CASSLGGHSSYEQYF.